The source of this T cell receptor (beta chain) is a study of shared clonotypes between healthy human individuals. Terminally differentiated effector memory CD45RA+ cells were excluded from the naive CD8 cells, which were CD45RO-negative and positively selected for CCR7. Each of the donors was a healthy adult who was HIV-negative and had not had a recent acute infection or vaccination. This CDR3 region has 15 residues. The V gene's germline CDR1 is SEHNR and CDR2 FQNEAQ (reference sequence). Trimming stripped 1 base from V and 2 bases from J, with 11 bases between. Deep-level settings were used for running the assay. Replicate PCRs from sorted subsets contained around 200 ng DNA, which is tens of thousands of T cell genomes. TCRdb's table, derived via immunoSEQ multiplex PCR, lists solely in-frame clones and lacks some. The sample yields 1.5 million to 2.5 million clones, over 85% seen once. This clone occurred once.

The specimen was naive CD8+ T cells sorted from blood. V usage is TRBV7-9 and J usage is TRBJ2-5, with D perhaps TRBD2 (5 bases). The receptor was derived from a man between 18 and 29 years old in good health. CDR3 DNA sequence: TGTGCCAGCAGCTTAGGAGGGCACGGACAAGAGACCCAGTACTTC. Protein sequence: CASSLGGHGQETQYF.